The sequence of this TCR beta chain was determined in a study of T cells in Graves' hyperthyroidism and ophthalmopathy. Study-level points and caveats: Appearing also in blood were most of the thyroid clonotypes expanded above 0.001.

With regard to this clonotype: Antigen specificity is unknown.

Researchers amplified the TCR beta CDR3 regions from RNA transcripts. HTBI primers were employed in a first-round RT-PCR of the TCR CDR3. TCRdb reanalysed the multiplex PCR reads using MiXCR and keeps one entry per CDR3 protein. Of under 300,000 distinct CDR3 sequences listed, over 20% are singletons. Germline assignment: CDR1 SGHTA and CDR2 FQGNSA. The CDR3 spans 16 residues. After removal of 1 base from V and 2 bases from J, the junction contained 7 bases not matched to a gene. The receptor's source is a man aged 25 to 40 with Graves' ophthalmopathy. This rearrangement joins TRBV7-2 to TRBJ2-7; TRBD2 matches 8 bases. Sequencing input: blood. The CDR3 loop reads CASSLVSSGPTYEQYF. Here the CDR3 DNA reads TGTGCCAGCAGCTTAGTGTCTAGCGGGCCTACCTACGAGCAGTACTTC.